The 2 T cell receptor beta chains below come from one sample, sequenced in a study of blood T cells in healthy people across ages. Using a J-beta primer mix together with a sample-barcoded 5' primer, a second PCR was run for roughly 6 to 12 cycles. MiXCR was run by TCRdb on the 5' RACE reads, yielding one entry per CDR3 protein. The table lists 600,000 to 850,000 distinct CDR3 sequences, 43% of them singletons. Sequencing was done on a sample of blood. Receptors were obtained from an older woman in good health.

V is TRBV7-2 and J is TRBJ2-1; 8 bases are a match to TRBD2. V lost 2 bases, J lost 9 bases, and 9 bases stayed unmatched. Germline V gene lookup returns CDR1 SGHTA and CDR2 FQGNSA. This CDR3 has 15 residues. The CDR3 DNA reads TGTGCCAGCAGCTTAATAGGACTAGCTTTTTCTGAGCAGTTCTTC. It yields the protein CASSLIGLAFSEQFF.

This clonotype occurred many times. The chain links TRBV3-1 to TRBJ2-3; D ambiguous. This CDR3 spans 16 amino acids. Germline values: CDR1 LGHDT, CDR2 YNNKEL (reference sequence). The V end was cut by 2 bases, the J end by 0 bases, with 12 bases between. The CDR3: CASSQSGSISTDTQYF. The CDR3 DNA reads TGTGCCAGCAGCCAATCCGGGTCCATTAGCACAGATACGCAGTATTTT.